A single sample gave rise to the 9 T cell receptor beta chains below, sequenced in a study of CD8 T cells in Susac syndrome. Reverse transcription used roughly 0.45 to 1 ug RNA and random hexamers. TCRdb re-derived calls from the immunoSEQ multiplex PCR reads in MiXCR, one entry per CDR3 protein. The table lists around 190,000 distinct CDR3 sequences, about 95% of them singletons. The sequenced sample consisted of CD4+ T cells from PBMCs. These receptors came from a human donor in good health.

The J gene is TRBJ1-2, the V gene TRBV30; D perhaps matches TRBD1 (6 bases). Germline V CDR1 and CDR2: GTSNPN, SVGIG (reference sequence). Trimming left V 0 bases short and J 4 bases short, with 12 bases between. The CDR3 is 14 amino acids. CDR3 sequence (DNA): TGTGCCTGGAGTGTAGGGGGGACCCTCTATGGCTACACCTTC. Translated: CAWSVGGTLYGYTF.

This rearrangement joins TRBV25-1 to TRBJ1-2, with 10 bases matching TRBD1. Germline values: CDR1 MGHDK, CDR2 SYGVNS. V shed 6 bases and J 8 bases; nucleotides not matched to a gene: 3. CDR3 size: 12 residues. CDR3 nucleotide sequence: TGTGCCAGCAGGGGACAGGGGCACGGCTACACCTTC. The encoded protein is CASRGQGHGYTF.

This chain links TRBV20-1 with TRBJ2-7; possibly TRBD2 for D (6 bases). Germline lookup yields CDR1 DFQATT and CDR2 SNEGSKA (reference sequence). The ends were cut back, 6 bases at V and 5 bases at J, with 20 bases in the middle. The CDR3 consists of 14 residues. The CDR3 region is CSAPDGTRRDEQYF. DNA of the CDR3: TGCAGTGCGCCGGACGGGACTCGGCGGGACGAGCAGTACTTC.

The genes are TRBV15 and TRBJ1-2; D unclear. Per germline, CDR1 LNHNV and CDR2 YYDKDF (reference sequence). With 0 bases removed from V and 0 bases from J, the gap between germline ends came to 8 bases. CDR3 length: 15 residues. Written as DNA, the CDR3 is TGTGCCACCAGCAGAGATTTGCGGACTAACTATGGCTACACCTTC. Residues: CATSRDLRTNYGYTF.

CDR3 nucleotides: TGTGCCAGCAGCTCAGGACAGCGCTACGAGCAGTACTTC. Encoded protein: CASSSGQRYEQYF. The chain joins TRBV12-3 or TRBV12-4 to TRBJ2-7; TRBD1 might be the D (6 bases). V shed 6 bases and J shed 3 bases, with 12 bases lying between them. The CDR3 loop spans 13 amino acids.

This chain connects TRBV29-1 to TRBJ2-2; D remains ambiguous. The CDR3 sequence is 12 residues long. V dropped 5 bases and J dropped 5 bases, with 9 bases sitting between them. Germline V lookup: CDR1 SQVTM, CDR2 ANQGSEA. The CDR3 bases are TGCAGCGTTCGGGTCCTGACCGGGGAGCTGTTTTTT. Protein: CSVRVLTGELFF.

This rearrangement joins TRBV7-2 to TRBJ1-2; 9 nucleotides agree with TRBD1. The length of the CDR3 is 14 residues. V gave up 1 base and J gave up 7 bases; unmatched junction bases: 4. Germline assignment: CDR1 SGHTA and CDR2 FQGNSA. CDR3 nucleotides: TGTGCCAGCAGCTTAGTGGGGACAGGGTTTGGCTACACCTTC. Amino acids: CASSLVGTGFGYTF.

The CDR3 is CASSFKRNPNTGELFF. CDR3 in DNA: TGTGCCAGCAGCTTTAAGCGGAACCCGAACACCGGGGAGCTGTTTTTT. The rearrangement uses TRBV7-9 and TRBJ2-2; a possible D gene is TRBD2 (5 bases). The germline V gene has CDR1 SEHNR and CDR2 FQNEAQ (reference sequence). This CDR3 is built from 16 residues. The V end lost 3 bases, the J end lost 0 bases, and 11 bases lay between the germline ends. Full variable domain (remainder filled in from reference TRBV7-9 and TRBJ2-2): DTGVSQNPRHKITKRGQNVTFRCDPISEHNRLYWYRQTLGQGPEFLTYFQNEAQLEKSRLLSDRFSAERPKGSFSTLEIQRTEQGDSAMYLCASSFKRNPNTGELFFGEGSRLTVL.

In the case of this clonotype: The junction does not match germline at one end; this may be a read error. The chain has TRBV5-1 and TRBJ1-1, with a weak D call TRBD1 (5 bases). CDR1 SGHRS and CDR2 YFSETQ come from the germline V gene. The CDR3 runs 13 residues. CDR3 in amino acids: CASSWGRNPEAFF. CDR3 bases: TGCGCCAGCAGCTGGGGACGGAACCCTGAAGCTTTCTTT.